The following is a TCR beta chain sequence with its context. Per the germline V gene, CDR1 is MNHEY and CDR2 is SVGAGI. This CDR3 has 17 amino acids. The ends lost 0 bases at V and 4 bases at J; junction bases unmatched: 10. The use of a sample-barcoded 5' primer and a J-beta primer mix characterized a second PCR of 7 to 11 cycles. TCRdb re-called the 5' RACE reads through MiXCR, storing one row per CDR3 protein. The table lists over 550,000 distinct CDR3 sequences, about 30% of them singletons. These data are taken from a study of blood T cells in healthy people across ages. The chain couples TRBV6-5 to TRBJ1-1; 8 bases match TRBD1. Sequencing was done on a sample of blood. The TCR was taken from an elderly woman in good health. CDR3 in amino acids: CASSYSAPGQGTTEAFF. Written as DNA, the CDR3 is TGTGCCAGCAGTTACTCCGCCCCCGGACAGGGTACCACTGAAGCTTTCTTT.